The rows below give T cell receptor beta chains drawn from one sample of a study of cytomegalovirus exposure and HLA in healthy donors. Clones were sequenced by immunoSEQ multiplex PCR, and TCRdb holds only the in-frame ones, with some missing. Here the sample spans around 110,000 clones, approximately 82% being singletons. What was sequenced was PBMCs. The receptor source for this set is a man in his thirties or forties in good health and CMV-seropositive. CDR3s include the opening cysteine and the closing phenylalanine or tryptophan. D genes are given only for firm matches. Clone size is not always given. Where it is, it says once, few, many or a class for expanded clones.

abundance	d_gene	v_gene	j_gene	CDR3nt	CDR3aa
-	TRBD1	TRBV5-1	TRBJ1-2	TGCGCCAGCAGCTTGGATGGGGACAGGTGGGATGGCTACACCTTC	CASSLDGDRWDGYTF
-	-	TRBV5-1	TRBJ2-5	TGCGCCAGCAGCGCGTATTTATCCGGGGAGACCCAGTACTTC	CASSAYLSGETQYF
-	-	TRBV11-2	TRBJ2-1	TGTGCCAGCAGCTTAGATTCATCGGTTCTGGCTAGCACCTACAATGAGCAGTTCTTC	CASSLDSSVLASTYNEQFF
-	-	TRBV14	TRBJ2-1	TGTGCCAGCAGGTTACAGGGCTACAATGAGCAGTTCTTC	CASRLQGYNEQFF
-	-	TRBV6-1	TRBJ1-1	TGTGCCAGCAGGGTGAATGAGGCTTTCTTT	CASRVNEAFF
once	-	TRBV6-5	TRBJ2-3	TGTGCCAGCAGGGACTGGGGATACACAGATACGCAGTATTTT	CASRDWGYTDTQYF
few	TRBD2	TRBV7-2	TRBJ2-3	TGTGCCAGCCGCGGGGGGGTCGGGTACGGGACAGATACGCAGTATTTT	CASRGGVGYGTDTQYF
few	-	TRBV7-2	TRBJ2-1	TGTGCCAGCAGCCAGTCGGCCCCGAGGGACTACAATGAGCAGTTCTTC	CASSQSAPRDYNEQFF
-	TRBD1	TRBV5-1	TRBJ1-2	TGCGCCAGCAGCTTGAGGGCAGGGGGAACAGCTAACTATGGCTACACCTTC	CASSLRAGGTANYGYTF
-	TRBD2	TRBV6-5	TRBJ2-3	TGTGCCAGCAGTTACTACTCAAGCGGGGACCCAGATACGCAGTATTTT	CASSYYSSGDPDTQYF
-	TRBD2	TRBV19	TRBJ2-3	TGTGCCAGTAGTCCGGGACTAGCGGGGGGGACAGATACGCAGTATTTT	CASSPGLAGGTDTQYF
once	TRBD1	TRBV28	TRBJ1-6	TGTGCCAGCAGGCACACAGGGGGCTCCTATAATTCACCCCTCCACTTT	CASRHTGGSYNSPLHF